The text below deals with one T cell receptor beta chain. Per the germline V gene, CDR1 is SGHRS and CDR2 is YFSETQ. The V end was cut by 3 bases, the J end by 4 bases, with 13 bases between. The CDR3 runs 14 residues. Exclusion applied to patients with other autoimmune diseases, uncontrolled infections, pregnancy or lactation. Diagnostic conclusions were grounded in clinical symptoms, serum thyroxine, TRAb, thyroid ultrasound and orbital computed tomography. The authors amplified TCR beta CDR3 regions, and they did so from RNA transcripts for repertoire sequencing. Second-round multiplex PCR came after first-round RT-PCR with HTBI primers. In TCRdb, the multiplex PCR reads were re-called with MiXCR into one record per CDR3 protein. The table has 300,000 to 500,000 distinct CDR3 sequences, 15% seen once. This entry comes from a study of Graves' ophthalmopathy and Graves' hyperthyroidism.

The TCR comes from a woman under 30 with stable Graves' hyperthyroidism. This sequence joins TRBV5-1 and TRBJ1-2, with D possibly matching TRBD1 (5 bases). The sample was peripheral blood. The CDR3 loop reads CASSSDGTAYGYTF. Here the CDR3 DNA reads TGCGCCAGCAGCTCGGACGGGACTGCCTATGGCTACACCTTC.